This record concerns one T cell receptor (beta chain) sequence. This sample is drawn from a study of blood T cell repertoires in COVID-19. Study as a whole: The United States, Italy and Spain supplied acute and convalescent COVID-19 samples. T cells, B-cell-depleted T cells, or PBMCs provided the cDNA or gDNA that served as material.

Authors' data handling: For nucleated cells, counts were estimated from reference gene primer amplification. Assay: immunoSEQ multiplex PCR; the TCRdb copy retains only in-frame clones and omits some. That table supplies the V and J calls and clone size; D and trimming were determined from the DNA. The sample lists 130,000 to 150,000 clones; under 90% were seen once. The source of this sequence is a human donor in a cohort sampled during active COVID-19. Specimen: peripheral blood.

The CDR3 coding sequence is TGTGCCAGCAGGCGGACAGGGTTGGAGACCCAGTACTTC. Encoded protein: CASRRTGLETQYF. V gene TRBV2 combines with J gene TRBJ2-5; 8 bases agree with TRBD1. This CDR3 has 13 residues. Germline values: CDR1 SNHLY, CDR2 FYNNEI. V was clipped by 6 bases and J by 5 bases; unmatched bases: 5.